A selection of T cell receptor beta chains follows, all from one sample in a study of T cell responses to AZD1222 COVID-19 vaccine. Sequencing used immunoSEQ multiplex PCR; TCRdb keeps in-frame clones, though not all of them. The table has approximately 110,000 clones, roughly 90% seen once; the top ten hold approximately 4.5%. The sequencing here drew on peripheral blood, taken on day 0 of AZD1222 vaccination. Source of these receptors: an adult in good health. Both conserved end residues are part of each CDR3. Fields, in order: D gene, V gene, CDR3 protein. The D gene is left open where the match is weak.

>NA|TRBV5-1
CASSLGDGTGELFF
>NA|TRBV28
CASGLALREQYF
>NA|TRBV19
CASSFRNGQTTNEKLFF
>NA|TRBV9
CASSGTDSTDTQYF
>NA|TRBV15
CATSPRDRGETQYF
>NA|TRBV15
CATSPSSGVQPQHF
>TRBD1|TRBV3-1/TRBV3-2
CASSQMQGGSPLHF
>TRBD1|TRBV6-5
CASTAGGTSRNIQYF
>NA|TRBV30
CAWSRGYSNQPQHF
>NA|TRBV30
CAWSAQGRYTF
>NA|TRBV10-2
CASREQQNTEAFF
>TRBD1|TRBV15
CATSRDRGRDTGELFF
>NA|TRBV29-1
CSVPSSGRNTGELFF
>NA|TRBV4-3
CASSQETVSYGYTF
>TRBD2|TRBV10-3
CAISQAGVGGANVLTF
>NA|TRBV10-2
CASSESTSGSYGYTF
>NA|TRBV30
CAWMRLWDYGYTF
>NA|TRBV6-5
CASRPDPGINEKLFF
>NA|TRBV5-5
CASSPGVNYGYTF
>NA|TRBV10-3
CAIRPIGDTEAFF
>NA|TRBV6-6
CASSWAEEKLFF
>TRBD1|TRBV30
CAGSTGGQTQYF
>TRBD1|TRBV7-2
CASSLNRGEETQYF
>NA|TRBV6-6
CASSQLDGYTF
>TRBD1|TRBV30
CAWRTGFNTEAFF
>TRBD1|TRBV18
CASSQIRQTGSEQYF
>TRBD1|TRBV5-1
CASSFSTGQTEAFF
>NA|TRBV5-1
CASSLEIRNTGELFF
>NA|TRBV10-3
CAISSQGRYGYTF
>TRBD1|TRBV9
CASSGTGEAYEQYF
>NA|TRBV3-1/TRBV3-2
CASSQDWGVGGANVLTF
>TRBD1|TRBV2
CASSDDFYRGRDLFGANVLTF
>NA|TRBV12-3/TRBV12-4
CASHYVGADTQYF
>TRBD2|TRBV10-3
CAIRGTSGRSYEQYF
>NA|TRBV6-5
CASSTSGTMYGYTF
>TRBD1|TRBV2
CASIDRVNQPQHF
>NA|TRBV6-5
CASTLGTSNQPQHF
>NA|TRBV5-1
CASAVTPQETQYF
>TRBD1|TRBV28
CASATGQGAGGYTF
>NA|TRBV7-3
CASSSTGTTEAFF
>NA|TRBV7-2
CASRIDGQPQHF
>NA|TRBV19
CASSQNTEAFF
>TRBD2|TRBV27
CASRTRGTSESYEQYF
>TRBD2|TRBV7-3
CASSLLAGGPHTGELFF
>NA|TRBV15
CATSPGSLYGYTF